These 5 T cell receptor beta chains were sequenced from one sample in a study of human T cells and chemical hapten exposure. Indicated time point: healthy volunteer bleed at 2 weeks. The template was total RNA from unfractionated whole blood. Using its own MiXCR run on the RACE reads, TCRdb lists one record per CDR3 protein. The data contain around 130,000 distinct CDR3 sequences, around 8.2% of them singletons. What was sequenced was whole blood. These receptors were taken from a male donor in good health. Some clones in this sample may be carry-over from other donors' samples.

This clonotype was counted at least ten times. This chain connects TRBV5-1 to TRBJ2-5, with D perhaps assigned TRBD1 or TRBD2 (5 bases each). The ends were cut back, 0 bases at V and 0 bases at J, with 9 bases in the middle. This CDR3 spans 15 amino acids. CDR1 and CDR2 from the germline V gene are SGHRS and YFSETQ. The CDR3 loop is CASSLAGANQETQYF. CDR3 DNA: TGCGCCAGCAGCTTGGCCGGGGCCAACCAAGAGACCCAGTACTTC.

This clonotype came up many times. The chain carries TRBV12-3 or TRBV12-4 and TRBJ1-5, with 12 bases identical to TRBD1. J gave up 6 bases and V 6 bases, and 9 bases lay outside the gene matches. The CDR3 has 16 amino acids. Written as DNA, the CDR3 is TGTGCCAGCAGACGTGGGACAGGGGGCGTGAGTCAGCCCCAGCATTTT. It translates to CASRRGTGGVSQPQHF.

This chain links TRBV9 with TRBJ2-3, with TRBD2 matching 12 bases. V was pared by 4 bases and J by 1 base, with 4 bases of the junction left unmatched. The V gene's germline CDR1 is SGDLS and CDR2 YYNGEE. There are 16 residues in the CDR3. The CDR3 DNA follows: TGTGCCAGCAGCCCGAGACTAGCGGGGGGCACAGATACGCAGTATTTT. It translates to CASSPRLAGGTDTQYF.

The chain has TRBV12-3 or TRBV12-4 and TRBJ1-4, with 10 bases matching TRBD1. V shed 4 bases, J shed 7 bases, and the junction held 3 bases outside the gene matches. CDR3 length equals 14 residues. CDR3 DNA: TGTGCCAGCAGTTCCGGACAGGGGGTTGAAAAACTGTTTTTT. Amino acids: CASSSGQGVEKLFF.

The V call is TRBV10-3, the J call TRBJ2-7, with D possibly being TRBD1 (5 bases). Looked up from germline, CDR1 is ENHRY and CDR2 is SYGVKD. The CDR3 loop spans 14 amino acids. Between the trimmed V and J ends, which lost 4 bases and 7 bases, there was a span of 17 bases. CDR3 in amino acids: CAISADTAHREQYF. CDR3 nucleotide sequence: TGTGCCATCAGTGCGGACACTGCGCATAGGGAGCAGTACTTC.